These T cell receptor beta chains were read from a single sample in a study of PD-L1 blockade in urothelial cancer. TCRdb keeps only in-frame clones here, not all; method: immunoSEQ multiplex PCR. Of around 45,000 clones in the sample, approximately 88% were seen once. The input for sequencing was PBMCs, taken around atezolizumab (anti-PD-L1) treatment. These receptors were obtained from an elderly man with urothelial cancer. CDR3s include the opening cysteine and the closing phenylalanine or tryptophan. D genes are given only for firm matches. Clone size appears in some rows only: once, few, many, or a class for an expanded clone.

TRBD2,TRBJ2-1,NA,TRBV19,TGTGCCAGTACCACTACTCGGACTAGCGGGAGGACCTACAATGAGCAGTTCTTC,CASTTTRTSGRTYNEQFF
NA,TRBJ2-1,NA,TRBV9,TGTGCCAGCAGCGTAGTTTCACGGAAAATCGAGGAAATATACAATGAGCAGTTCTTC,CASSVVSRKIEEIYNEQFF
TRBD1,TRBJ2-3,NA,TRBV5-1,TGCGCCAGCAGCTTAGGGGACAGGAGCACAGATACGCAGTATTTT,CASSLGDRSTDTQYF
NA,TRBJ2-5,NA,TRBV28,TGTGCCAGCACCCCTCCCCGGCAGGGGGGATTCGAGACCCAGTACTTC,CASTPPRQGGFETQYF
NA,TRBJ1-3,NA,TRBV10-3,TGTGCCATCAGTGAGAGTCCGGACACTGGAAACACCATATATTTT,CAISESPDTGNTIYF
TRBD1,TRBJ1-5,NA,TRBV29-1,TGCAGCGCTAGGACAGGGAATAATCAGCCCCAGCATTTT,CSARTGNNQPQHF
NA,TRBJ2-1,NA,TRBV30,TGTGCCTGGAGTGATGGGCTAGCGAATAACAATGAGCAGTTCTTC,CAWSDGLANNNEQFF
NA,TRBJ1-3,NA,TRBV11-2,TGTGCCAGCAGCTTAACCTGGACAGTCTCTGGAAACACCATATATTTT,CASSLTWTVSGNTIYF
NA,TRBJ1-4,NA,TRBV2,TGTGCCAGCAGCGCATTCACAGCAACTAATGAAAAACTGTTTTTT,CASSAFTATNEKLFF
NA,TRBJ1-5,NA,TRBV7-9,TGTGCCAGCAGCTTGACAGTTAATCAGCCCCAGCATTTT,CASSLTVNQPQHF
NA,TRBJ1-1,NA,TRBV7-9,TGTGCCAGCAGCTCCCCGGGACAGAACACTGAAGCTTTCTTT,CASSSPGQNTEAFF
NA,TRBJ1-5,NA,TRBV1,TGCACCAGCAGCCCCCTCGGACAGGGACTCGGCAATCAGCCCCAGCATTTT,CTSSPLGQGLGNQPQHF
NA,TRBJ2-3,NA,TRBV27,TGTGCCAGCAAGCTGATTGATACGCAGTATTTT,CASKLIDTQYF
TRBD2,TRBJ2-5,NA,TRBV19,TGTGCCAGTAGTAGCCCGCGCGGACTAGGGGATGGGGAGACCCAGTACTTC,CASSSPRGLGDGETQYF
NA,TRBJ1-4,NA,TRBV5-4,TGTGCCAGCAGCCCAACTGGAACTAATGAAAAACTGTTTTTT,CASSPTGTNEKLFF
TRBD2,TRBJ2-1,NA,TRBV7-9,TGTGCCAGCAGCTTAAAGGCGGGAGGGTTCAATGAGCAGTTCTTC,CASSLKAGGFNEQFF
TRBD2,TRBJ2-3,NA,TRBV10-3,TGTGCCATCAGCGCCTTGGGGACTAGCGCACAAGATACGCAGTATTTT,CAISALGTSAQDTQYF
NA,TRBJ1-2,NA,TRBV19,TGTGCCAGTAGTATGATAGGGGCTGGCTACACCTTC,CASSMIGAGYTF
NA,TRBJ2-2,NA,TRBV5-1,TGCGCCAGCAGCCCCCGGGCAGGGGCTTACACCGGGGAGCTGTTTTTT,CASSPRAGAYTGELFF
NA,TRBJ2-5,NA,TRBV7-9,TGTGCCAGCAGCTTAGACAGCTTTAGAACCGTCGTGGAAGAGACCCAGTACTTC,CASSLDSFRTVVEETQYF
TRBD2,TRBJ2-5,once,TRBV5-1,TGCGCCAGCAGCTTGGGGGTGCGGGAGGGTAAAGAGACCCAGTACTTC,CASSLGVREGKETQYF
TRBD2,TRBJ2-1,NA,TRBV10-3,TGTGCCATCAGTCAAACCTGGACTAGCGCTCTCAATGAGCAGTTCTTC,CAISQTWTSALNEQFF
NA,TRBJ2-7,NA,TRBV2,TGTGCCAGCAGCCGACAGAGTCTCTCCTACGAGCAGTACTTC,CASSRQSLSYEQYF
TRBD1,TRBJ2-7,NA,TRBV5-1,TGCGCCAGCACCCTAATCCCCGGGACAGGGGCCTACGAGCAGTACTTC,CASTLIPGTGAYEQYF
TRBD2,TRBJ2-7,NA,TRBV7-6,TGTGCCAGCAGCTCCCGACGGGGGAGCGGGGGTACCAGCTACGAGCAGTACTTC,CASSSRRGSGGTSYEQYF
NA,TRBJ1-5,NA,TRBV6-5,TGTGCCAGCAGTTACAGCATCAATCAGCCCCAGCATTTT,CASSYSINQPQHF
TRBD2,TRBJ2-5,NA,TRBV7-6,TGTGCCAGCAGCCGAACCGGGACTAGCGGACAAGAGACCCAGTACTTC,CASSRTGTSGQETQYF
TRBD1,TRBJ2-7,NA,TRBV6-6,TGTGCCAGCAGTTACTCTGGGGACAGCTCCTACGAGCAGTACTTC,CASSYSGDSSYEQYF
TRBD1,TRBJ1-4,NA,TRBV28,TGTGCCAGCAGTTCCCCCAGCAGGGGGCACGGGGAAAAACTGTTTTTT,CASSSPSRGHGEKLFF
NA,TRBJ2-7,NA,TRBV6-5,TGTGCCAGCGGACAACAGGGATTCGGGGAGCAGTACTTC,CASGQQGFGEQYF
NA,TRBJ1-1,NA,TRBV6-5,TGTGCCAGCAGCCCCGGCCTCGGGGGGGGGACTGAAGCTTTCTTT,CASSPGLGGGTEAFF
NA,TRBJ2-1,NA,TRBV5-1,TGCGCCAGCAGCTTCCAGGGCTCCTACAATGAGCAGTTCTTC,CASSFQGSYNEQFF
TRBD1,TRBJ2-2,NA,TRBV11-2,TGTGCCAGCAGCTCCGGCGGACAGGGGGCTTTCGGGGAGCTGTTTTTT,CASSSGGQGAFGELFF
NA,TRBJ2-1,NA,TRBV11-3,TGTGCCAGCAGCTTAGGGGCCAGCTACGGTGAGCAGTTCTTC,CASSLGASYGEQFF
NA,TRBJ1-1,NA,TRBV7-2,TGTGCCAGCAGCCCCGAGGTGGGTGAAGCTTTCTTT,CASSPEVGEAFF
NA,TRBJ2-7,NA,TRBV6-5,TGTGCCAGCAGTACGGGGCGGGGTATCTACGAGCAGTACTTC,CASSTGRGIYEQYF
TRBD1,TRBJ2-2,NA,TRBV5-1,TGCGCCAGCCGACCTCCGGGACAGGGGAACACCGGGGAGCTGTTTTTT,CASRPPGQGNTGELFF
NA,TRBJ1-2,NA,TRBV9,TGTGCCAGCAGCGTAGGAGGGCTTAACTATGGCTACACCTTC,CASSVGGLNYGYTF
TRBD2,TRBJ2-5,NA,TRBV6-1,TGTGCCAGCAGTGAGGCCTCACCGGGACTAGCGGGGGGGGAGACCCAGTACTTC,CASSEASPGLAGGETQYF
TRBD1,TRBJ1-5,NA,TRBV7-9,TGTGCCAGCAGCTTAACAGGGGGCAATCAGCCCCAGCATTTT,CASSLTGGNQPQHF
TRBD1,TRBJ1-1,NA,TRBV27,TGTGCCAGCAGTTCAGACATAGGACAGGGGACTGGTACTTTCTTT,CASSSDIGQGTGTFF